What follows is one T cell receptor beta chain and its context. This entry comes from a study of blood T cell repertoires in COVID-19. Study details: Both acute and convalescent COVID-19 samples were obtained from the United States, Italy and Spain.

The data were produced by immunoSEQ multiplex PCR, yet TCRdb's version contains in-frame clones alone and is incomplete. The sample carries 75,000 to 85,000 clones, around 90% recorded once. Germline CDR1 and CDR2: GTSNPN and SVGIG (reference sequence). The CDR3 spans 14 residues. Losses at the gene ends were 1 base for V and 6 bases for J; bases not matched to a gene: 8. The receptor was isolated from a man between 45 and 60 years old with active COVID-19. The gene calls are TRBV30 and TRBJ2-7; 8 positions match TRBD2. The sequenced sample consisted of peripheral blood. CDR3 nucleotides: TGTGCCTGGAGTGCCGGCCCCGGGAGGGGCGAGCAGTACTTC. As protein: CAWSAGPGRGEQYF.